Shown below are 18 T cell receptor beta chains from a single sample sequenced in a study of blood T cell repertoires in COVID-19. Clones were read by immunoSEQ multiplex PCR, and TCRdb kept only the in-frame ones, dropping some. The data show over 45,000 clones, about three quarters seen once. The sequenced sample was peripheral blood. The source of these receptors is a human donor with active or convalescent COVID-19. The donor label of this sample is uncertain.

This chain uses TRBV10-3 with TRBJ1-1; no firm D call. This CDR3 region has 15 residues. V lost 10 bases, J lost 1 base, and 19 bases lay in between. Germline V gene data show CDR1 as ENHRY and CDR2 as SYGVKD. The CDR3 DNA reads TGTGCCAGTCCTCCCGCCACGGCGGGGAACACTGAAGCTTTCTTT. Its translation: CASPPATAGNTEAFF.

The chain combines TRBV19 with TRBJ2-7; 8 nucleotides match TRBD2. The CDR3 runs 14 residues. In germline, CDR1 is LNHDA, CDR2 SQIVND (reference sequence). V was clipped by 5 bases and J by 0 bases; unmatched bases: 3. CDR3 sequence: CASSPSGLSYEQYF. In nucleotides, the CDR3 is TGTGCCAGTAGTCCTAGCGGGCTCTCCTACGAGCAGTACTTC.

The rearrangement links TRBV10-3 to TRBJ1-2; 8 bases line up with TRBD1. Trimming cost V 6 bases and J 2 bases; bases outside gene matches: 5. The CDR3 runs 14 residues. Per the germline V gene, CDR1 is ENHRY and CDR2 is SYGVKD. The CDR3 DNA is TGTGCCATCAGATCGACAGGGGTAAACTATGGCTACACCTTC. Amino acids: CAIRSTGVNYGYTF.

This clone came up a few times. V and J are TRBV2 and TRBJ2-2, with a weak D call TRBD2 (6 bases). The V gene's germline CDR1 is SNHLY and CDR2 FYNNEI. V was trimmed by 4 bases and J by 4 bases, leaving 10 bases between them. CDR3 length: 14 amino acids. CDR3 protein: CASSAVAATGELFF. CDR3 nucleotide sequence: TGTGCCAGCAGTGCGGTAGCGGCCACCGGGGAGCTGTTTTTT.

The genes are TRBV25-1 and TRBJ2-2; 9 bases line up with TRBD1. The CDR3 length is 14 residues. In germline, CDR1 is MGHDK, CDR2 SYGVNS. With V trimmed by 8 bases and J by 3 bases, 4 bases remained unmatched. Here the CDR3 reads CASGRTGDTGELFF. In DNA form, the CDR3 reads TGTGCCAGCGGACGGACAGGGGACACCGGGGAGCTGTTTTTT.

The chain joins TRBV4-2 to TRBJ2-1; 12 bases match TRBD2. Germline assignment: CDR1 LGHNA and CDR2 YNFKEQ. This CDR3 contains 16 residues. The J segment lost 10 bases and the V segment lost 4 bases, leaving 11 bases of the junction unmatched. The CDR3, as DNA: TGTGCCAGCAGCCCCCCGACTAGCGGGAGTTCCCCCGAGCAGTTCTTC. The encoded protein is CASSPPTSGSSPEQFF.

V is TRBV6-6 and J is TRBJ2-3, with D possibly TRBD1 on 6 matching bases. V shed 7 bases and J shed 3 bases, with 17 bases lying between them. In germline, CDR1 is MNHNY, CDR2 SVGAGI (reference sequence). The CDR3 is 15 residues long. The CDR3 loop is CASTPQGRTTDTQYF. Written as DNA, the CDR3 is TGTGCCAGCACCCCCCAGGGGCGAACTACAGATACGCAGTATTTT.

V gene TRBV11-2 combines with J gene TRBJ1-2, with a possible D match to TRBD1 (5 bases). V was pared by 5 bases and J by 4 bases, with 11 bases between. This CDR3 region has 13 residues. Germline V gene lookup returns CDR1 SGHAT and CDR2 FQNNGV. CDR3 bases: TGTGCCAGCAGCCCCGGACACGGCTATGGCTACACCTTC. Protein sequence: CASSPGHGYGYTF.

This clone was observed a single time. V gene TRBV30 combines with J gene TRBJ2-2; D is possibly TRBD2 (6 bases). CDR1 GTSNPN and CDR2 SVGIG come from the germline V gene (reference sequence). This CDR3 contains 14 residues. V shed 4 bases and J shed 7 bases, with 16 bases lying between them. The CDR3 region has the DNA TGTGCCTGGAAGGTAGCGGCCGACTACGGGGAGCTGTTTTTT. This encodes CAWKVAADYGELFF.

This clone was counted between two and nine times. The gene calls are TRBV20-1 and TRBJ2-7; D is perhaps TRBD2 (5 bases). The V end was cut by 3 bases, the J end by 5 bases, with 8 bases between. Germline values: CDR1 DFQATT, CDR2 SNEGSKA (reference sequence). This CDR3 spans 11 amino acids. The CDR3 protein is CSASQEDEQYF. The CDR3 bases are TGCAGTGCTAGCCAGGAGGACGAGCAGTACTTC.

This chain joins TRBV28 and TRBJ1-1; weak D call: TRBD1 (6 bases). The V gene lost 3 bases and the J gene lost 3 bases, with 11 bases spanning the gap. Germline CDR1 and CDR2: MDHEN and SYDVKM. The CDR3 is 14 residues long. The CDR3, as DNA: TGTGCCAGCAGTTTGGCAGGGGTCCACACTGAAGCTTTCTTT. It is translated as CASSLAGVHTEAFF.

The genes are TRBV3-1 (or the pseudogene TRBV3-2) and TRBJ2-7, with 9 bases that match TRBD2. Germline V gene sequence: CDR1 LGHDT, CDR2 YNNKEL (reference sequence). Germline trimming cut 3 bases from V and 1 base from J; bases unmatched to any gene: 10. The CDR3 is 17 residues long. The chain's CDR3 is CASSQAGRGGFSYEQYF. CDR3 nucleotides: TGTGCCAGCAGCCAGGCCGGGCGGGGGGGGTTTTCCTACGAGCAGTACTTC.

This chain joins TRBV5-5 and TRBJ1-6; TRBD1 might be the D (5 bases). The ends were cut back, 1 base at V and 5 bases at J, with 10 bases in the middle. There are 15 residues in the CDR3. Germline V gives CDR1 SGHKS, CDR2 YYEKEE (reference sequence). For the CDR3, the DNA is TGTGCCAGCAGCTTGATGTCAGGGCATAATTCACCCCTCCACTTT. Residues: CASSLMSGHNSPLHF. The full variable domain, with the rest looked up from reference TRBV5-5 and TRBJ1-6, is DAGVTQSPTHLIKTRGQQVTLRCSPISGHKSVSWYQQVLGQGPQFIFQYYEKEERGRGNFPDRFSARQFPNYSSELNVNALLLGDSALYLCASSLMSGHNSPLHFGNGTRLTVT.

CDR3 coding DNA: TGTGCCACCAGTGACGAGCGACAGGGGATTCCCTATGGCTACACCTTC. Its protein product is CATSDERQGIPYGYTF. The chain has TRBV24-1 and TRBJ1-2; 8 nucleotides match TRBD1. J gave up 4 bases and V 4 bases, and 10 bases lay outside the gene matches. The CDR3 contains 16 residues. Germline CDR1 is KGHDR and CDR2 is SFDVKD.

This clone was picked up a small number of times. The rearrangement links TRBV30 to TRBJ2-7, with 10 bases lining up with TRBD2. V shed 4 bases and J 4 bases; nucleotides not matched to a gene: 7. The CDR3 contains 14 residues. Germline assignment: CDR1 GTSNPN and CDR2 SVGIG (reference sequence). CDR3 sequence: CAWTGTSAGYEQYF. In nucleotides, the CDR3 is TGTGCCTGGACCGGGACTAGCGCAGGTTACGAGCAGTACTTC.

This chain connects TRBV2 to TRBJ1-3; D gene unclear. The V gene lost 9 bases and the J gene lost 2 bases, with 17 bases spanning the gap. The CDR3 loop spans 15 amino acids. Germline CDR1 is SNHLY and CDR2 is FYNNEI. The CDR3 sequence: CARATEGRAGNTIYF. The CDR3 DNA reads as TGTGCCAGAGCTACAGAGGGTCGGGCTGGAAACACCATATATTTT. Supplemented by reference TRBV2 and TRBJ1-3, the full variable domain reads EPEVTQTPSHQVTQMGQEVILRCVPISNHLYFYWYRQILGQKVEFLVSFYNNEISEKSEIFDDQFSVERPDGSNFTLKIRSTKLEDSAMYFCARATEGRAGNTIYFGEGSWLTVV.

The chain combines TRBV2 with TRBJ1-4; no clear D gene. CDR3 length: 14 residues. Trimming left V 10 bases short and J 2 bases short, with 14 bases between. From germline, CDR1 is SNHLY and CDR2 FYNNEI. The CDR3 is CAIPEGMTNEKLFF. CDR3 in DNA: TGTGCCATCCCGGAGGGTATGACTAATGAAAAACTGTTTTTT.

The gene calls are TRBV14 and TRBJ1-4; D remains unclear. Trimming removed 3 bases from V and 3 bases from J, with 8 bases in between. The CDR3 is 14 amino acids. Germline assignment: CDR1 SGHDN and CDR2 FVKESK. CDR3 nucleotide sequence: TGTGCCAGCAGCCACGGGGTTCCTAATGAAAAACTGTTTTTT. Its protein is CASSHGVPNEKLFF.